The T cell receptor beta chain under discussion was sequenced for a study of early T cells in non-severe SARS-CoV-2 infection. Trimming cost V 5 bases and J 1 base; bases outside gene matches: 3. This CDR3 has 16 residues. Germline loops: CDR1 WSHSY, CDR2 SAAADI. MiXCR, applied by TCRdb to the 5' RACE reads, yields one record per CDR3 protein. Here the sample spans 65,000 to 85,000 distinct CDR3 sequences, about 16% being singletons. This clonotype has ten or more counts. The source material was whole blood. The sequence was obtained from an adult who was a healthcare worker with PCR-confirmed SARS-CoV-2 infection or an uninfected control (not recorded which). The chain couples TRBV10-2 to TRBJ2-3, with 13 bases lining up with TRBD2. CDR3 DNA: TGCGCCAGCAGTTGGACTAGCGGGGGCCGCACAGATACGCAGTATTTT. Encoded protein: CASSWTSGGRTDTQYF.